This T cell receptor (beta chain) was documented in a study of neoadjuvant anti-PD-1 for oral cavity cancer. Study-level information: Most patients had three to four biweekly doses of 3 mg/kg nivolumab before resection. Study outcomes and limitations: Only a few patients per response group were TCR-analyzed; validation needed. Treg/Th17 ratio rose with pretreatment blood and fell with post-treatment tumor TCRbeta clonality.

The ends were cut back, 7 bases at V and 8 bases at J, with 17 bases in the middle. The germline CDR1 and CDR2 sequences are MNHEY and SVGAGI. This CDR3 comprises 14 residues. As to this clone: Its cognate antigen is unknown.

Generated by immunoSEQ multiplex PCR, the TCRdb table keeps only in-frame clones and is missing some. The repertoire holds around 4,700 clones, roughly 50% seen once, with 7.2% in the top ten. Source: tumor tissue, taken before nivolumab (anti-PD-1) treatment. This receptor was identified in a person aged 40-85 years with oral cavity squamous cell carcinoma. The J gene is TRBJ1-4, the V gene TRBV6-5; the D gene is possibly TRBD1 (6 bases). The CDR3 DNA reads as TGTGCCAGCAAAAGGGGGAAGGTTGGGGAAAAACTGTTTTTT. Encoded protein: CASKRGKVGEKLFF.